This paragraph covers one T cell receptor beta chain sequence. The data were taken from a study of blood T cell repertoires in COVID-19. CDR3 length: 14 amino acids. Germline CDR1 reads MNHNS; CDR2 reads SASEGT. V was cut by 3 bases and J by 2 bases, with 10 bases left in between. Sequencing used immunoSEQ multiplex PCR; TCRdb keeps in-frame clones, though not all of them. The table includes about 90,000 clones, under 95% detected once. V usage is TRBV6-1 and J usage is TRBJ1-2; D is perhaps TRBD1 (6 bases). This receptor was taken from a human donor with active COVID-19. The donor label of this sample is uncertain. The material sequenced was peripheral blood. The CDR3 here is CASSDRGLNYGYTF. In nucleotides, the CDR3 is TGTGCCAGCAGTGACAGGGGATTGAACTATGGCTACACCTTC.